Given below is one T cell receptor (beta chain) in context. This entry belongs to a study of blood T cell repertoires in COVID-19. About the research overall: There were acute and convalescent COVID-19 samples, and they came from the United States, Italy and Spain. PBMCs, B-cell-depleted T cells, or T cells provided the cDNA or gDNA that made up the material.

Germline loops: CDR1 SGHVS, CDR2 FQNEAQ. The CDR3 extends over 14 amino acids. The junction had 11 bases not matched to a gene; V was cut back by 5 bases and J by 7 bases. Original data processing: By means of reference gene primer amplification, nucleated cell counts were estimated. Produced via immunoSEQ multiplex PCR; TCRdb's table is partial and in-frame only. From that table come the V and J calls and clone size; the DNA was used to work out D and trimming. The table has a few hundred thousand clones, roughly 87% seen once; the top ten hold roughly 5%. This receptor was taken from a woman aged 40 to 49 who had recovered from COVID-19. This sequence joins TRBV7-8 and TRBJ2-7; 7 bases line up with TRBD2. Sequenced: peripheral blood. CDR3 protein: CASSAERGLWEQYV. The CDR3, as DNA: TGTGCCAGCAGCGCCGAGCGGGGTTTATGGGAGCAGTACGTC.